This passage covers 6 T cell receptor beta chains from one sample sequenced in a study of CD8+ T cells in alopecia areata. The treatment is: oral pan-JAK inhibitor, 5-10 mg twice daily. RNA extraction and reverse transcription yielded cDNA as sequencing template. Data came from immunoSEQ multiplex PCR; TCRdb stores just in-frame clones and leaves some out. Of over 80,000 clones in the sample, 44% are singletons; the top ten hold 15% to 20%. Sample: CD8+ T cells sorted from blood, taken at week 24, from a patient treated with tofacitinib. The receptor source for this set is a human donor with alopecia areata.

This clone was observed a few times. The chain has TRBV19 and TRBJ2-1; possible D gene TRBD2, 5 bases. The CDR3 contains 11 residues. Germline V CDR1 and CDR2: LNHDA, SQIVND (reference sequence). Trimming removed 7 bases from V and 9 bases from J, with 10 bases in between. The CDR3 DNA reads TGTGCCAGTATTGGCCGGGGTGAGCAGTTCTTC. Translated: CASIGRGEQFF.

This clone was seen more than once but under ten times. This sequence joins TRBV9 and TRBJ1-1; D might be TRBD1 (6 bases). CDR3 length: 13 amino acids. Trimming stripped 3 bases from V and 8 bases from J, with 14 bases between. Germline CDR1 SGDLS, CDR2 YYNGEE. The CDR3 loop reads CASSGPGGFEAFF. The CDR3 nucleotides are TGTGCCAGCAGCGGCCCGGGGGGCTTCGAAGCTTTCTTT.

A few counts support this clone. Other DNA sequences in this sample translate to the same CDR3. The chain is built from TRBV9 and TRBJ1-2; TRBD1 aligns across 8 bases. J lost 4 bases, V lost 2 bases, and 1 base had no gene match. CDR1 is SGDLS and CDR2 is YYNGEE in the germline V gene. This CDR3 spans 13 amino acids. Here the CDR3 reads CASSVGQGYGYTF. The CDR3 coding sequence is TGTGCCAGCAGCGTCGGACAGGGCTATGGCTACACCTTC.

This clone came up a few times. V gene TRBV11-2 combines with J gene TRBJ2-1, with D unresolved. Germline CDR1 reads SGHAT; CDR2 reads FQNNGV. V lost 3 bases and J lost 6, with 12 bases in between. The CDR3 sequence is 14 residues long. This CDR3 reads CASSFGVAPNEQFF. The CDR3 bases are TGTGCCAGCAGCTTTGGTGTCGCCCCCAATGAGCAGTTCTTC.

This sequence joins TRBV30 and TRBJ2-5, with TRBD2 matching over 7 bases. The J call may be mistaken, given a closer DNA end match to TRBJ2-7. CDR1 GTSNPN and CDR2 SVGIG come from the germline V gene (reference sequence). The CDR3 totals 13 residues. The CDR3 reads CACTLADSYEQYF. The DNA of the CDR3 is TGTGCCTGCACCCTAGCGGACTCCTACGAGCAGTACTTC.

The genes are TRBV7-2 and TRBJ2-1; D perhaps matches TRBD2 (5 bases). V was shortened by 5 bases and J by 1 base, with 12 bases between the two germline ends. CDR3 length: 15 amino acids. Germline assignment: CDR1 SGHTA and CDR2 FQGNSA. The CDR3 sequence is CASSRGVGSYNEQFF. The CDR3 DNA is TGTGCCAGCAGCCGGGGAGTCGGATCCTACAATGAGCAGTTCTTC.